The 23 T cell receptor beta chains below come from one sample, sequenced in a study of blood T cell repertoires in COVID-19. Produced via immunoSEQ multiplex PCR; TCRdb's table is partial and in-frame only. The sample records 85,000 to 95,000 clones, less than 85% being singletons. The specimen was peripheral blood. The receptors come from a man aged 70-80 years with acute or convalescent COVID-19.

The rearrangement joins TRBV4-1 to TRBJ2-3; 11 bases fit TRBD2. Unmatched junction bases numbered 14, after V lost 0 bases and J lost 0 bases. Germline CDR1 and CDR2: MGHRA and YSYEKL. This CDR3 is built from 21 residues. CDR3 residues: CASSQERLRGTSGLSTDTQYF. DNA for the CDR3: TGCGCCAGCAGCCAAGAGCGACTCCGGGGGACTAGCGGACTAAGCACAGATACGCAGTATTTT.

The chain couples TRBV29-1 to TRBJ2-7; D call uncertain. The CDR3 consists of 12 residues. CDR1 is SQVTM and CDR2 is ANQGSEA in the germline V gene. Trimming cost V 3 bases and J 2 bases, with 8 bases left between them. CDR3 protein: CSVESQTYEQYF. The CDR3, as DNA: TGCAGCGTTGAGTCTCAGACCTACGAGCAGTACTTC.

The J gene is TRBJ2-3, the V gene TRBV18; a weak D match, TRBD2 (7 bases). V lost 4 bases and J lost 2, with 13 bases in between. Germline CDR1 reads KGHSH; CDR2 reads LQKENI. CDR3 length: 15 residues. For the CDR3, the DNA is TGTGCCAGCTCACAGGGGGGGGACCTCACAGATACGCAGTATTTT. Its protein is CASSQGGDLTDTQYF.

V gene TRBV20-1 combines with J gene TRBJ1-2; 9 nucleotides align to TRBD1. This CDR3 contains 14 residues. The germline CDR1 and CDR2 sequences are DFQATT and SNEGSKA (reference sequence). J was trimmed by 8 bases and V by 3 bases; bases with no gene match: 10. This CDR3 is CSASPTGQGYGYTF. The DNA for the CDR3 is TGCAGTGCTAGTCCCACTGGACAGGGGTACGGCTACACCTTC.

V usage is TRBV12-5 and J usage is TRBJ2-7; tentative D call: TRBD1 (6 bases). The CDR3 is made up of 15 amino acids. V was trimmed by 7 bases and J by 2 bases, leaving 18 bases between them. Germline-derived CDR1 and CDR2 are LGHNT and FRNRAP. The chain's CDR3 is CASAPPATGPYEQYV. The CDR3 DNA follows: TGTGCTAGTGCCCCCCCTGCCACAGGGCCCTACGAGCAGTACGTC.

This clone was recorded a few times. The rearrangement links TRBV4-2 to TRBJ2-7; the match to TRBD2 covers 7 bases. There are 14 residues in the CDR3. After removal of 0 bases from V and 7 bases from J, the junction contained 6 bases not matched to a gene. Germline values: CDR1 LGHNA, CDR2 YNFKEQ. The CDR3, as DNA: TGTGCCAGCAGCCAAGAGGTCGGGAGGTGGGAGCAGTACTTC. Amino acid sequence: CASSQEVGRWEQYF.

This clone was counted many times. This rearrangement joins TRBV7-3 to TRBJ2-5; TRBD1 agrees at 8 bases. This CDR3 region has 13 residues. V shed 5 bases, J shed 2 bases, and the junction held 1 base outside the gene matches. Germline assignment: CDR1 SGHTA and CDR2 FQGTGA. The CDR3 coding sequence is TGTGCCAGCAGCCGGGACAGGCAAGAGACCCAGTACTTC. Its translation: CASSRDRQETQYF.

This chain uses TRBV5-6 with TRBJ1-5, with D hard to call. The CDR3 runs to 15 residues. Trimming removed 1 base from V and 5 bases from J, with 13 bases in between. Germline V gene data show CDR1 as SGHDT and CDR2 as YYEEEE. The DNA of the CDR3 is TGTGCCAGCAGCTTGAAGGAGCCTACGGATCAGCCCCAGCATTTT. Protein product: CASSLKEPTDQPQHF.

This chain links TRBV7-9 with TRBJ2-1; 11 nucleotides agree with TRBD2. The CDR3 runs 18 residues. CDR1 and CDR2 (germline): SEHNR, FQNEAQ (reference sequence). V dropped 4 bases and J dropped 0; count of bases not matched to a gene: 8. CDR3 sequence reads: CASSSTSGAHSSYNEQFF. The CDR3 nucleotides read TGTGCCAGCAGCTCGACTAGCGGGGCTCACAGCTCCTACAATGAGCAGTTCTTC.

The CDR3 loop reads CAISESKGQGDNEQFF. The CDR3 nucleotides are TGTGCCATCAGTGAGTCGAAGGGACAGGGGGATAATGAGCAGTTCTTC. The gene calls are TRBV10-3 and TRBJ2-1; TRBD1 matches at 11 bases. The CDR3 is made up of 16 amino acids. Germline CDR1 ENHRY, CDR2 SYGVKD. The V gene end was trimmed by 0 bases and the J gene end by 7 bases; junction bases not matched to a gene: 5.

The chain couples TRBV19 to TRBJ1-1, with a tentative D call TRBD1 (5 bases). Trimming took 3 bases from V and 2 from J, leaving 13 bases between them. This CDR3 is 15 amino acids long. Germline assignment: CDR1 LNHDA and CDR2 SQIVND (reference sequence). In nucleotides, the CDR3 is TGTGCCAGTAGTATTGACAGTGCATTTAACACTGAAGCTTTCTTT. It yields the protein CASSIDSAFNTEAFF.

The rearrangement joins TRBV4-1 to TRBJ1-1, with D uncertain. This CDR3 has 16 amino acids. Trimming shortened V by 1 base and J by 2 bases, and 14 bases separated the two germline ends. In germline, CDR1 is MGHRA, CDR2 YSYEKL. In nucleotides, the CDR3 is TGCGCCAGCAGCCAAGCATGGGTAGCCGAAAACACTGAAGCTTTCTTT. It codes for CASSQAWVAENTEAFF.

The CDR3 bases are TGTGCCAGCAGTCTGTGGGGACAGGGTAGTGGCTACACCTTC. It yields the protein CASSLWGQGSGYTF. This chain links TRBV28 with TRBJ1-2, with 9 bases matching TRBD1. This CDR3 is 14 amino acids long. Losses at the gene ends were 5 bases for V and 7 bases for J; bases not matched to a gene: 8. Germline V lookup: CDR1 MDHEN, CDR2 SYDVKM.

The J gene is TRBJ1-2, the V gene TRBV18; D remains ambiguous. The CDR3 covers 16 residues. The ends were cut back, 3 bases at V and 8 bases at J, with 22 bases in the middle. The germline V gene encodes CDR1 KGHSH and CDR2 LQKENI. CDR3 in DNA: TGTGCCAGCTCACCTCCCATAGGACGGACTATGTGGGGCTACACCTTC. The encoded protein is CASSPPIGRTMWGYTF.

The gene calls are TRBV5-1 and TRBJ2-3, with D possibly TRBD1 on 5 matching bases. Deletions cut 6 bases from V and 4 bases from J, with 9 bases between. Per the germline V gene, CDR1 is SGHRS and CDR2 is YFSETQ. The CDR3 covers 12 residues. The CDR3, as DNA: TGCGCCAGCACGTCAGGGTCAGATACGCAGTATTTT. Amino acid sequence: CASTSGSDTQYF.

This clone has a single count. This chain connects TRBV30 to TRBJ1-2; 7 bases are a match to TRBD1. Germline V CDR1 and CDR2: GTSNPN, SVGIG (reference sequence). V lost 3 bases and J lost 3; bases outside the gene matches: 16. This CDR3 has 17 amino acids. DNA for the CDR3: TGTGCCTGGAGGATGCAGGGGGGAAAGGAAAGAGACTATGGCTACACCTTC. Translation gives CAWRMQGGKERDYGYTF.

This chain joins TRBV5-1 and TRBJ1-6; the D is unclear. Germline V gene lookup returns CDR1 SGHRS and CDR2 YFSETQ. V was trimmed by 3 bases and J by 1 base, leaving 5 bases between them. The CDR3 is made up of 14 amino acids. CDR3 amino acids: CASSSGSYNSPLHF. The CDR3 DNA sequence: TGCGCCAGCAGCTCCGGTTCCTATAATTCACCCCTCCACTTT.

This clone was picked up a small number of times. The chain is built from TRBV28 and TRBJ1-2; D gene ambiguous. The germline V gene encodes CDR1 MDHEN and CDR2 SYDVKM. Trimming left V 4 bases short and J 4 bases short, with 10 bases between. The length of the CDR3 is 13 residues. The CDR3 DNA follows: TGTGCCAGCAGTTCCCCCCCAGGCTATGGCTACACCTTC. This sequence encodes CASSSPPGYGYTF.

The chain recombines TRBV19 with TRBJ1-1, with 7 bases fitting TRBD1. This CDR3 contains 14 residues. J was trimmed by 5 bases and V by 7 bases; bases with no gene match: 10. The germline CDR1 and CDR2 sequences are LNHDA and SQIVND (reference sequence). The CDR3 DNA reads TGTGCCAGTAATAAGGACAGGCAATATACTGAAGCTTTCTTT. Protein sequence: CASNKDRQYTEAFF.

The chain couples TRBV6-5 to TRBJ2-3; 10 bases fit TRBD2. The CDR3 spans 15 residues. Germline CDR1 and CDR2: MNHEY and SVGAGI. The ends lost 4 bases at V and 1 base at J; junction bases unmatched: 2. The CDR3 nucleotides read TGTGCCAGCAGTTTTCTAGCGGGGGGCACAGATACGCAGTATTTT. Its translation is CASSFLAGGTDTQYF.

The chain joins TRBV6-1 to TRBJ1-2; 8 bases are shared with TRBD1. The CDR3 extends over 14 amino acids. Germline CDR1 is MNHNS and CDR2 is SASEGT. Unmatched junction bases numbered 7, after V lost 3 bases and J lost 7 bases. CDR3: CASSETGVFGGYTF. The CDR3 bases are TGTGCCAGCAGTGAGACAGGGGTATTCGGTGGCTACACCTTC.

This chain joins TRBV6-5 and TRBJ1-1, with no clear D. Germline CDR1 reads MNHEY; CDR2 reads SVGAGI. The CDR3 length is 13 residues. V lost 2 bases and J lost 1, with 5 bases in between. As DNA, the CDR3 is TGTGCCAGCAGTTACGGCAGGAACACTGAAGCTTTCTTT. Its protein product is CASSYGRNTEAFF.

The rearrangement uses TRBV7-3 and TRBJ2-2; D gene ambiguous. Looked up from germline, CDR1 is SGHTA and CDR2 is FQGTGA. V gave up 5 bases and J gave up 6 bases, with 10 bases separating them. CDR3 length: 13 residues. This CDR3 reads CASSPSGPGELFF. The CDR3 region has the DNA TGTGCCAGCAGCCCCTCTGGCCCCGGGGAGCTGTTTTTT.